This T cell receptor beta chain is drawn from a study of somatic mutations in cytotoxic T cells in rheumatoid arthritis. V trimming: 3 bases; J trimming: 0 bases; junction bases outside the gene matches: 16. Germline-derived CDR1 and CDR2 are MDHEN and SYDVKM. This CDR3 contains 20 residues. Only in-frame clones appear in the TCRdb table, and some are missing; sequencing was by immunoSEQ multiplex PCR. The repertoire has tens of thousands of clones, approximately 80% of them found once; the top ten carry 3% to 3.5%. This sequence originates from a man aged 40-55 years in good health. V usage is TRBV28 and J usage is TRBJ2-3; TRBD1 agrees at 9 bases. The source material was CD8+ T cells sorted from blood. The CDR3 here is CASSLIRGQGPLRSTDTQYF. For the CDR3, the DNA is TGTGCCAGCAGTTTGATTAGGGGACAGGGACCCCTTAGGAGCACAGATACGCAGTATTTT.